A single sample gave rise to the 27 T cell receptor beta chains below, sequenced in a study of T cells in Graves' hyperthyroidism and ophthalmopathy. TCR beta CDR3 regions were amplified from RNA. During a first-round RT-PCR of the TCR CDR3, the HTBI primer set was used. MiXCR, run by TCRdb on the multiplex PCR reads, gives a single entry per CDR3 protein. The table shows tens of thousands of distinct CDR3 sequences, with roughly 50% occurring only once. Sequences were obtained from blood. These receptors were obtained from a woman aged 55 to 70 with Graves' ophthalmopathy.

The chain links TRBV7-2 to TRBJ2-1; D may correspond to TRBD1 or TRBD2 (7 bases each). The CDR3 is made up of 15 amino acids. Trimming pared 7 bases from V and 12 bases from J, leaving 25 bases between. CDR1 and CDR2 (germline): SGHTA, FQGNSA. The CDR3 DNA sequence: TGTGCCAGCACCGTAGTGGGGAGGGGGACAGATACGCAGTTCTTC. Translation: CASTVVGRGTDTQFF.

This clonotype was counted at least ten times. The chain uses TRBV6-2 or TRBV6-3 and TRBJ2-3; the D gene is possibly TRBD2 (6 bases). The CDR3 contains 14 residues. From germline, CDR1 is MNHEY and CDR2 SVGEGT. V shed 1 base and J shed 3 bases, with 8 bases lying between them. The CDR3 region has the DNA TGTGCCAGCAGTTACTTTGGAGGGACAGATACGCAGTATTTT. Translated: CASSYFGGTDTQYF.

This clonotype has ten or more counts. A much larger clone lies one base from this, so it may be a read error. This chain links TRBV11-2 with TRBJ2-7; 12 bases align to TRBD2. CDR1 is SGHAT and CDR2 is FQNNGV in the germline V gene. CDR3 size: 15 residues. V was pared by 6 bases and J by 2 bases, with 5 bases of the junction left unmatched. Written as DNA, the CDR3 is TGTGCCAGCAGGCGGACTAGCGGGACTGCCTACGAGCAGTACTTC. This sequence encodes CASRRTSGTAYEQYF.

The gene calls are TRBV6-1 and TRBJ2-6; 7 positions agree with TRBD1. V shed 2 bases and J 2 bases; nucleotides not matched to a gene: 0. Germline lookup yields CDR1 MNHNS and CDR2 SASEGT. The CDR3 contains 15 residues. CDR3 nucleotides: TGTGCCAGCAGTGAACAGGGGGCTGGGGCCAACGTCCTGACTTTC. Translated: CASSEQGAGANVLTF.

A few counts support this clonotype. The gene calls are TRBV7-8 and TRBJ2-7; 9 positions agree with TRBD2. J was trimmed by 2 bases and V by 5 bases; bases with no gene match: 4. Germline assignment: CDR1 SGHVS and CDR2 FQNEAQ. This CDR3 region has 14 residues. The CDR3 DNA sequence: TGTGCCAGCAGCACATCTAGCGGGGCCTACGAGCAGTACTTC. Translation: CASSTSSGAYEQYF.

The J gene is TRBJ2-1, the V gene TRBV5-1; 14 nucleotides line up with TRBD2. V trimming: 1 base; J trimming: 10 bases; junction bases outside the gene matches: 7. This CDR3 region has 16 residues. Germline CDR1 and CDR2: SGHRS and YFSETQ. CDR3 sequence (DNA): TGCGCCAGCAGCTTGCCGGGACTAGCGGGAGTAAGAGAGCAGTTCTTC. Encoded protein: CASSLPGLAGVREQFF.

V is TRBV29-1 and J is TRBJ2-7, with TRBD2 matching over 9 bases. Per the germline V gene, CDR1 is SQVTM and CDR2 is ANQGSEA. The ends lost 4 bases at V and 5 bases at J; junction bases unmatched: 9. The length of the CDR3 is 14 residues. The CDR3 region has the DNA TGCAGCGTTGTTTTGGGACTAGCTGTAAACGAGCAGTACTTC. Its translation: CSVVLGLAVNEQYF.

This clonotype was observed many times. A read error may produce the germline difference seen at one junction end. This rearrangement joins TRBV6-1 to TRBJ2-7; 8 nucleotides match TRBD1. Germline assignment: CDR1 MNHNS and CDR2 SASEGT. The CDR3 spans 14 residues. The CDR3 protein is CASSETGEASERSF. CDR3 nucleotides: TGTGCCAGCAGTGAGACAGGGGAGGCCTCGGAGCGTTCCTTC.

This chain connects TRBV29-1 to TRBJ1-2, with D possibly matching TRBD1 (6 bases). CDR3 length: 11 amino acids. V lost 8 bases and J 5 bases, leaving 12 bases between the germline ends. Looked up from germline, CDR1 is SQVTM and CDR2 is ANQGSEA. The CDR3 sequence is CSIGGGYGYTF. In DNA, the CDR3 is TGCAGCATAGGAGGGGGTTATGGCTACACCTTC.

The sample holds many counts of this clonotype. V usage is TRBV6-5 and J usage is TRBJ1-1; TRBD1 is a possible D gene (5 bases). This CDR3 has 14 residues. Germline values: CDR1 MNHEY, CDR2 SVGAGI. The V and J ends lost 2 bases and 1 base respectively, with 8 bases between them. The CDR3: CASSYATANTEAFF. The CDR3 nucleotides read TGTGCCAGCAGTTACGCGACAGCGAACACTGAAGCTTTCTTT.

This clonotype was seen many times. CDR3 region: CSAILLALSSYNEQFF. The CDR3 DNA follows: TGCAGTGCCATTTTACTAGCGCTGAGCTCCTACAATGAGCAGTTCTTC. The chain employs TRBV20-1 and TRBJ2-1; 7 bases fit TRBD2. The junction had 11 bases not matched to a gene; V was cut back by 6 bases and J by 0 bases. The CDR3 is made up of 16 amino acids. Germline lookup yields CDR1 DFQATT and CDR2 SNEGSKA (reference sequence).

As regards this clonotype: The CDR3 end shows no conserved phenylalanine or tryptophan, and so a read error is likely. The DNA is omitted, as the CDR3 cannot be located on it reliably, and the CDR3 follows TCRdb's listing. The V and J genes are TRBV27 and TRBJ1-3. Germline CDR1 reads MNHEY; CDR2 reads SMNVEV (reference sequence). The CDR3 totals 9 residues, both ends included. CDR3: CASRLRVNT.

A remark on this clonotype: Mismatch with germline at one junction end may stem from a read error. The chain couples TRBV6-1 to TRBJ2-7; D is perhaps TRBD2 (5 bases). Germline lookup yields CDR1 MNHNS and CDR2 SASEGT. The CDR3 covers 13 residues. CDR3 coding DNA: TGCGCCAGCAGTGAAAACGGCCGGGAAGTGAAGTACTTC. Translating it yields CASSENGREVKYF.

This clonotype was found many times. In DNA form, the CDR3 reads TGCGCCAGCAGCTTGGGGGCAGCCGATCCCTCCTACAATGAGCAGTTCTTC. Translated: CASSLGAADPSYNEQFF. The chain has TRBV5-1 and TRBJ2-1; D is undetermined. This CDR3 comprises 17 residues. In germline, CDR1 is SGHRS, CDR2 YFSETQ. Trimming took 0 bases from V and 0 from J, leaving 13 bases between them.

The genes are TRBV2 and TRBJ2-5, with TRBD1 identical over 10 bases. With V trimmed by 6 bases and J by 13 bases, 14 bases remained unmatched. This CDR3 has 14 amino acids. From germline, CDR1 is SNHLY and CDR2 FYNNEI. In nucleotides, the CDR3 is TGTGCCAGCAGCGCGGACAGGGGGGATGAAAAACTGTACTTC. Translated: CASSADRGDEKLYF. Complete variable domain (other parts from reference TRBV2 and TRBJ2-5): EPEVTQTPSHQVTQMGQEVILRCVPISNHLYFYWYRQILGQKVEFLVSFYNNEISEKSEIFDDQFSVERPDGSNFTLKIRSTKLEDSAMYFCASSADRGDEKLYFGPGTRLLVL.

The rearrangement joins TRBV6-4 to TRBJ1-1; D gene ambiguous. The CDR3 runs 12 residues. V was cut by 2 bases and J by 3 bases, with 4 bases left in between. Germline loops: CDR1 MRHNA, CDR2 SNTAGT. Here the CDR3 reads CASSDRDTEAFF. CDR3 bases: TGTGCCAGCAGTGACCGGGACACTGAAGCTTTCTTT.

A remark on this clonotype: Germline and junction disagree at one end, which may indicate a read error. The rearrangement links TRBV7-9 to TRBJ2-5, with TRBD2 as a possible D gene (7 bases). This CDR3 is 15 amino acids long. Germline V CDR1 and CDR2: SEHNR, FQNEAQ (reference sequence). The CDR3 sequence: CASSWGGGVVETQHF. CDR3 nucleotides: TGTGCCAGCAGCTGGGGGGGCGGGGTAGTAGAGACCCAGCACTTC.

The chain is built from TRBV7-9 and TRBJ1-1; TRBD1 is a possible D gene (6 bases). CDR3 size: 11 residues. Trimming pared 6 bases from V and 8 bases from J, leaving 10 bases between. The germline CDR1 and CDR2 sequences are SEHNR and FQNEAQ (reference sequence). The CDR3 DNA is TGTGCCAGCAGAACCGGGACAGAAGCTTTCTTT. Its translation: CASRTGTEAFF.

This clonotype has a count of ten or more. CDR3 region: CASSPPRKREGPSLEQYF. For the CDR3, the DNA is TGTGCCAGCAGCCCGCCTCGCAAGCGGGAGGGCCCTTCTCTCGAGCAGTACTTC. V gene TRBV12-1 combines with J gene TRBJ2-7; the tabulated D call, TRBD2, remains unverified against the DNA. TRBV12-1 counts as a pseudogene. The CDR3 spans 18 residues.

This clonotype has a count of ten or more. The V and J genes are TRBV7-2 and TRBJ2-7, with a weak D call TRBD2 (6 bases). Trimming removed 4 bases at V and 3 bases at J, with 16 bases between. The CDR3 contains 15 residues. Germline V gives CDR1 SGHTA, CDR2 FQGNSA. CDR3 DNA: TGTGCCAGCAGCTGGGGACTGGTTTCGGGCTACGAGCAGTACTTC. It translates to CASSWGLVSGYEQYF.

V and J are TRBV10-3 and TRBJ2-7; 9 bases are a match to TRBD1. CDR1 and CDR2 from the germline V gene are ENHRY and SYGVKD. The CDR3 has 14 residues. V dropped 8 bases and J dropped 3; count of bases not matched to a gene: 8. The CDR3 sequence is CAIGGTGSFYEQYF. The CDR3 bases are TGTGCCATCGGGGGGACAGGGTCTTTCTACGAGCAGTACTTC.

On this clonotype: This may come from a read error, since a much larger clone is one base off. The chain couples TRBV19 to TRBJ2-2; D may match TRBD1 or TRBD2 (6 bases each). The CDR3 is 13 residues long. In germline, CDR1 is LNHDA, CDR2 SQIVND (reference sequence). CDR3 protein: CASSIGDTGGLFF. The CDR3 DNA reads as TGTGCCAGTAGTATAGGGGACACCGGGGGGCTGTTTTTT.

The genes are TRBV4-1 and TRBJ2-5, with 10 positions matching TRBD2. The junction had 9 bases not matched to a gene; V was cut back by 10 bases and J by 1 base. Germline loops: CDR1 MGHRA, CDR2 YSYEKL. CDR3 length: 15 amino acids. The CDR3 protein is CATSGEREGQETQYF. The CDR3 bases are TGCGCCACCTCCGGGGAGCGGGAGGGCCAAGAGACCCAGTACTTC.

This clonotype was detected many times. This chain uses TRBV6-1 with TRBJ2-3; no definite D call. The CDR3 runs to 15 residues. The germline V gene has CDR1 MNHNS and CDR2 SASEGT. Trimming left V 3 bases short and J 0 bases short, with 10 bases between. CDR3 DNA: TGTGCCAGCAGTGATTACACCCCTAGCACAGATACGCAGTATTTT. It encodes CASSDYTPSTDTQYF.

This clonotype appeared many times. The CDR3 sequence: CASSQLASIYNEQFF. The CDR3, as DNA: TGTGCCAGCAGCCAACTAGCCTCAATCTACAATGAGCAGTTCTTC. V is TRBV3-1 and J is TRBJ2-1, with a possible D match to TRBD2 (5 bases). Looked up from germline, CDR1 is LGHDT and CDR2 is YNNKEL (reference sequence). The CDR3 is 15 residues long. V was shortened by 2 bases and J by 3 bases, with 11 bases between the two germline ends.

V is TRBV7-9 and J is TRBJ1-2; maybe TRBD1 (6 bases). The germline V gene has CDR1 SEHNR and CDR2 FQNEAQ (reference sequence). The ends were cut back, 5 bases at V and 4 bases at J, with 17 bases in the middle. The CDR3 extends over 15 amino acids. In nucleotides, the CDR3 is TGTGCCAGCAGCCCAAGTGCGACAGGAGCCTATGGCTACACCTTC. The encoded protein is CASSPSATGAYGYTF.

This clonotype has only a few counts. The chain recombines TRBV2 with TRBJ2-1, with a tentative D call TRBD1 (6 bases). Per germline, CDR1 SNHLY and CDR2 FYNNEI. The CDR3 consists of 13 residues. Trimming pared 6 bases from V and 5 bases from J, leaving 11 bases between. The DNA for the CDR3 is TGTGCCAGCAGACAGGGCACTAACAATGAGCAGTTCTTC. This encodes CASRQGTNNEQFF.